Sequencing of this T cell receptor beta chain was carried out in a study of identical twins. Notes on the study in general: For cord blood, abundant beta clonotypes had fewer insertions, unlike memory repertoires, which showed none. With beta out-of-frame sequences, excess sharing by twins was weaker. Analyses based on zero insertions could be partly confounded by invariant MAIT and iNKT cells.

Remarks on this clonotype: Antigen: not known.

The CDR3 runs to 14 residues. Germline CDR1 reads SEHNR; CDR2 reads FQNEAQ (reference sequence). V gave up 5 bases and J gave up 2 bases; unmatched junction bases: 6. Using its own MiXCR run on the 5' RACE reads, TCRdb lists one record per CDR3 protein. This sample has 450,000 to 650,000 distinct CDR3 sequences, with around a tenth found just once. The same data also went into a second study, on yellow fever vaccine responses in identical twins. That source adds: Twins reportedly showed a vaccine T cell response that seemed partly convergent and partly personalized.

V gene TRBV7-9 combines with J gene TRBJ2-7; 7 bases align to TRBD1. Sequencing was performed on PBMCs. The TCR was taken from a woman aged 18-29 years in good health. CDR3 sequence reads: CASSKGQVPYEQYF. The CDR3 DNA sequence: TGTGCCAGCAGCAAAGGACAGGTTCCCTACGAGCAGTACTTC.